This T cell receptor beta chain was recorded in a study of Graves' ophthalmopathy and Graves' hyperthyroidism. The study amplified TCR beta CDR3 regions using RNA transcripts. HTBI primers primed a first-round RT-PCR, and a second-round multiplex PCR followed. MiXCR, applied by TCRdb to the multiplex PCR reads, yields one record per CDR3 protein. The data contain about 740,000 distinct CDR3 sequences, roughly 41% of them singletons. This clonotype was observed at least ten times. Uncontrolled infections, other autoimmune diseases, pregnancy or lactation barred patients from enrollment. V was pared by 1 base and J by 3 bases, with 9 bases between. Germline V gene data show CDR1 as LNHNV and CDR2 as YYDKDF (reference sequence). The CDR3 is made up of 14 amino acids.

The sequencing sample was made of peripheral blood. This receptor was taken from an adult man with Graves' ophthalmopathy. V gene TRBV15 combines with J gene TRBJ1-1; D is unclear. CDR3 protein: CATSRVGFDTEAFF. The CDR3 coding sequence is TGTGCCACCAGCAGAGTCGGATTTGACACTGAAGCTTTCTTT.